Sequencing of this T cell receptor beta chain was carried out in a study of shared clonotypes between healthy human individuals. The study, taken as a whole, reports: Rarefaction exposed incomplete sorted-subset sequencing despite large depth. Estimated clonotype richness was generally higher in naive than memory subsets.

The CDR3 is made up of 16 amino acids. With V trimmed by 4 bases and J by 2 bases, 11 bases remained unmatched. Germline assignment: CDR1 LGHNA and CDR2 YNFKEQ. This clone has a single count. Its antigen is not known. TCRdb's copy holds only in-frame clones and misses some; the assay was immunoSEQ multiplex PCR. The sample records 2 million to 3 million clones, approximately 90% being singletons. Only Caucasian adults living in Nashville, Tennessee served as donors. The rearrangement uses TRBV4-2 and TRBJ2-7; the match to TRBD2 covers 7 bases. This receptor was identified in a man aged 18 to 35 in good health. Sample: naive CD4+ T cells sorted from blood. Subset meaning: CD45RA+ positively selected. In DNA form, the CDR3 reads TGTGCCAGCAGCCCCCCCGCGGCTAGCGGCACCTACGAGCAGTACTTC. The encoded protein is CASSPPAASGTYEQYF.